Each of the 32 T cell receptor beta chains below was sequenced from the same sample in a study of T cell changes during pregnancy in multiple sclerosis. Method: immunoSEQ multiplex PCR; TCRdb's copy keeps in-frame clones and lacks some. The table includes 30,000 to 35,000 clones, roughly nine tenths detected once. Sequencing used CD4+ T cells from peripheral blood mononuclear cells, obtained in the second trimester of pregnancy. These receptors all come from a female donor in good health, enrolled as a control in a pregnancy study.

This chain uses TRBV7-9 with TRBJ2-1, with TRBD2 identical over 12 bases. This CDR3 region has 15 residues. V lost 1 base, J lost 8 bases, and 3 bases stayed unmatched. Germline lookup yields CDR1 SEHNR and CDR2 FQNEAQ (reference sequence). The CDR3 sequence is CASSLGLAGEDEQFF. The CDR3 region has the DNA TGTGCCAGCAGCTTAGGACTAGCGGGAGAGGATGAGCAGTTCTTC.

This chain uses TRBV5-4 with TRBJ1-6; TRBD1 is a possible D gene (5 bases). From germline, CDR1 is SGHNT and CDR2 YYREEE (reference sequence). Deletions cut 0 bases from V and 5 bases from J, with 21 bases between. The CDR3 runs 19 residues. The CDR3 loop reads CASSLEVWVGDWDNSPLHF. CDR3 DNA: TGTGCCAGCAGCTTGGAGGTTTGGGTAGGGGATTGGGATAATTCACCCCTCCACTTT.

This chain uses TRBV10-3 with TRBJ2-7; D possibly corresponds to TRBD1 (6 bases). The CDR3 is 13 residues long. Germline values: CDR1 ENHRY, CDR2 SYGVKD. The V end lost 6 bases, the J end lost 2 bases, and 11 bases lay between the germline ends. The CDR3 here is CAISRDIAYEQYF. The CDR3 bases are TGTGCCATCAGCCGGGACATAGCCTACGAGCAGTACTTC.

The J gene is TRBJ1-2, the V gene TRBV19; maybe TRBD1 (5 bases). The V gene's germline CDR1 is LNHDA and CDR2 SQIVND (reference sequence). The CDR3 runs to 12 residues. With 4 bases removed from V and 8 bases from J, the gap between germline ends came to 11 bases. CDR3 bases: TGTGCCAGTAGTACAGGACAATACGGCTACACCTTC. It encodes CASSTGQYGYTF.

The chain recombines TRBV19 with TRBJ1-5; 8 bases match TRBD1. Germline CDR1 LNHDA, CDR2 SQIVND (reference sequence). The junction had 9 bases not matched to a gene; V was cut back by 1 base and J by 4 bases. This CDR3 is 17 amino acids long. Here the CDR3 DNA reads TGTGCCAGTAGTATAGGAAGGAGCGACAGGGGTAATCAGCCCCAGCATTTT. Its translation is CASSIGRSDRGNQPQHF.

The V call is TRBV10-3, the J call TRBJ2-3; 11 nucleotides align to TRBD2. CDR3 length equals 18 residues. Germline V gives CDR1 ENHRY, CDR2 SYGVKD. With 3 bases clipped from V and 0 bases from J, the junction kept 8 bases outside the gene matches. The CDR3 DNA reads TGTGCCATCAGTGATGGTACTAGCGGGGGATATAGCACAGATACGCAGTATTTT. It is translated as CAISDGTSGGYSTDTQYF.

The chain carries TRBV18 and TRBJ2-7; D may be TRBD2 (6 bases). This CDR3 spans 15 amino acids. CDR1 is KGHSH and CDR2 is LQKENI in the germline V gene. V dropped 1 base and J dropped 2 bases, with 12 bases sitting between them. The CDR3, as DNA: TGTGCCAGCTCACCACTATTTGGCGGGACCTACGAGCAGTACTTC. This encodes CASSPLFGGTYEQYF.

The chain joins TRBV5-1 to TRBJ2-2; 9 nucleotides match TRBD2. CDR3 length: 18 residues. V lost 0 bases to trimming and J lost 5 bases; unmatched junction nucleotides: 11. Germline CDR1 SGHRS, CDR2 YFSETQ. This CDR3 reads CASSLVGLAGSPTGELFF. The CDR3 nucleotides read TGCGCCAGCAGCTTGGTGGGGCTAGCGGGATCCCCAACCGGGGAGCTGTTTTTT.

The chain joins TRBV7-8 to TRBJ1-2; 7 positions agree with TRBD1. Germline V gene lookup returns CDR1 SGHVS and CDR2 FQNEAQ. The CDR3 extends over 15 amino acids. Trimming at V came to 5 bases and at J to 3 bases, leaving 9 bases not matched to a gene. DNA for the CDR3: TGTGCCAGCAGCGGCGGGGTTGGGACAGACTATGGCTACACCTTC. Translating it yields CASSGGVGTDYGYTF.

This clone was recorded once. The CDR3 region is CASSALRGTEAFF. In nucleotides, the CDR3 is TGTGCCAGCAGTGCTCTAAGGGGCACTGAAGCTTTCTTT. The V and J genes are TRBV27 and TRBJ1-1; D may be TRBD1 (5 bases). The CDR3 runs 13 residues. Germline assignment: CDR1 MNHEY and CDR2 SMNVEV (reference sequence). The ends were cut back, 5 bases at V and 4 bases at J, with 11 bases in the middle.

The V gene is TRBV2, the J gene TRBJ2-3; 8 nucleotides match TRBD2. The trim removed 6 bases at V and 1 base at J, leaving 9 bases unmatched. The CDR3 length is 16 residues. Looked up from germline, CDR1 is SNHLY and CDR2 is FYNNEI. The CDR3 DNA reads TGTGCCAGCAGCAAAAAAGCGGGGGCTGGCACAGATACGCAGTATTTT. It encodes CASSKKAGAGTDTQYF.

The chain joins TRBV6-5 to TRBJ1-2, with a possible D match to TRBD1 (5 bases). The germline gives CDR1 MNHEY, CDR2 SVGAGI. Trimming removed 2 bases from V and 1 base from J, with 8 bases in between. This CDR3 is built from 14 residues. CDR3 protein: CASSYLGLNYGYTF. The CDR3 DNA reads as TGTGCCAGCAGTTACCTGGGGCTTAACTATGGCTACACCTTC.

This chain links TRBV11-2 with TRBJ2-5, with a weak D call TRBD1 (7 bases). Germline V gene sequence: CDR1 SGHAT, CDR2 FQNNGV. V was pared by 3 bases and J by 3 bases, with 14 bases between. CDR3 length: 15 residues. CDR3 bases: TGTGCCAGCAGCTTCGGGGGACAGATGAAAGAGACCCAGTACTTC. Translation gives CASSFGGQMKETQYF.

The rearrangement links TRBV11-2 to TRBJ2-6; 8 bases are shared with TRBD1. CDR3 length: 16 residues. Germline loops: CDR1 SGHAT, CDR2 FQNNGV. With 3 bases clipped from V and 2 bases from J, the junction kept 3 bases outside the gene matches. For the CDR3, the DNA is TGTGCCAGCAGCTTCCTACAGGGGGCTGGGGCCAACGTCCTGACTTTC. Translation gives CASSFLQGAGANVLTF. Full variable domain (outside the CDR3, taken from reference TRBV11-2 and TRBJ2-6): EAGVAQSPRYKIIEKRQSVAFWCNPISGHATLYWYQQILGQGPKLLIQFQNNGVVDDSQLPKDRFSAERLKGVDSTLKIQPAKLEDSAVYLCASSFLQGAGANVLTFGAGSRLTVL.

This clone has only a few counts. This chain joins TRBV5-1 and TRBJ1-6; D unclear. The CDR3 consists of 14 residues. Germline V gene sequence: CDR1 SGHRS, CDR2 YFSETQ. Deletions cut 2 bases from V and 9 bases from J, with 12 bases between. CDR3 coding DNA: TGCGCCAGCAGCTTAGGAGTGGAGGGTTCACCCCTCCACTTT. Its protein is CASSLGVEGSPLHF.

This clone was seen just once. This chain uses TRBV6-4 with TRBJ2-1, with TRBD2 matching over 10 bases. Losses at the gene ends were 8 bases for V and 8 bases for J; bases not matched to a gene: 18. The CDR3 has 17 amino acids. CDR1 is MRHNA, CDR2 SNTAGT, per germline. CDR3 bases: TGTGCCAGCCGTAGGAGTAGCCTAGCGGGAGTTACGCATGAGCAGTTCTTC. Residues: CASRRSSLAGVTHEQFF.

The CDR3 region is CASSPPSGGPSLETQYF. CDR3 DNA: TGTGCCAGCTCACCACCTAGCGGGGGCCCCTCCCTGGAGACCCAGTACTTC. The gene calls are TRBV18 and TRBJ2-5; 9 bases are shared with TRBD2. The CDR3 runs to 17 residues. Germline V gene lookup returns CDR1 KGHSH and CDR2 LQKENI. The ends lost 0 bases at V and 5 bases at J; junction bases unmatched: 10. Together with reference TRBV18 and TRBJ2-5, the CDR3 gives the full variable domain: NAGVMQNPRHLVRRRGQEARLRCSPMKGHSHVYWYRQLPEEGLKFMVYLQKENIIDESGMPKERFSAEFPKEGPSILRIQQVVRGDSAAYFCASSPPSGGPSLETQYFGPGTRLLVL.

This rearrangement joins TRBV30 to TRBJ2-7; 8 nucleotides match TRBD2. With V trimmed by 5 bases and J by 1 base, 13 bases remained unmatched. The CDR3 spans 16 residues. CDR1 is GTSNPN and CDR2 is SVGIG in the germline V gene (reference sequence). CDR3 DNA sequence: TGTGCCTGGCTCTCGGGCGGCAGCGGGAGATCCTACGAGCAGTACTTC. Translated, it gives CAWLSGGSGRSYEQYF. Based on the CDR3 plus reference TRBV30 and TRBJ2-7, the full variable domain is SQTIHQWPATLVQPVGSPLSLECTVEGTSNPNLYWYRQAAGRGLQLLFYSVGIGQISSEVPQNLSASRPQDRQFILSSKKLLLSDSGFYLCAWLSGGSGRSYEQYFGPGTRLTVT.

The rearrangement joins TRBV29-1 to TRBJ1-2, with 11 bases identical to TRBD1. Germline assignment: CDR1 SQVTM and CDR2 ANQGSEA. There are 14 residues in the CDR3. V was pared by 2 bases and J by 8 bases, with 7 bases of the junction left unmatched. The CDR3 here is CSVERGQGGGGYTF. For the CDR3, the DNA is TGCAGCGTTGAAAGGGGACAGGGGGGGGGCGGCTACACCTTC.

The chain recombines TRBV27 with TRBJ1-6; 8 nucleotides agree with TRBD1. Germline CDR1 MNHEY, CDR2 SMNVEV (reference sequence). This CDR3 is 16 amino acids long. Trimming took 5 bases from V and 7 from J; bases not matched to a gene: 10. The CDR3 region has the DNA TGTGCCAGCAGTCCCCCCCGGACAGGGCGGAATTCACCCCTCCACTTT. Translated: CASSPPRTGRNSPLHF.

This chain links TRBV6-1 with TRBJ1-2; 10 bases map to TRBD1. Germline CDR1 and CDR2: MNHNS and SASEGT. The CDR3 totals 14 residues. Unmatched junction bases numbered 6, after V lost 8 bases and J lost 3 bases. The CDR3 DNA reads as TGTGCCAGCTTGGGACAGGGGATTTACTATGGCTACACCTTC. It is translated as CASLGQGIYYGYTF.

The V and J genes are TRBV25-1 and TRBJ2-1; 11 nucleotides agree with TRBD2. This CDR3 is built from 15 residues. Germline assignment: CDR1 MGHDK and CDR2 SYGVNS. V trimming: 5 bases; J trimming: 2 bases; junction bases outside the gene matches: 2. Here the CDR3 reads CASSSTSGAYNEQFF. The CDR3, as DNA: TGTGCCAGCAGTTCGACTAGCGGGGCCTACAATGAGCAGTTCTTC.

The V gene is TRBV5-1, the J gene TRBJ2-5, with D hard to call. The CDR3 has 15 residues. CDR1 and CDR2 (germline): SGHRS, YFSETQ. Trimming removed 4 bases from V and 5 bases from J, with 18 bases in between. This chain's CDR3 is CASSLGGSRGETQYF. The CDR3 DNA reads TGCGCCAGCAGCCTGGGTGGCTCCCGTGGCGAGACCCAGTACTTC.

The chain has TRBV6-5 and TRBJ2-2; TRBD2 matches at 9 bases. The CDR3 has 15 amino acids. The V gene's germline CDR1 is MNHEY and CDR2 SVGAGI. The ends lost 7 bases at V and 3 bases at J; junction bases unmatched: 6. CDR3 in DNA: TGTGCCAGCAAGGCGGGAGGGCCGGACACCGGGGAGCTGTTTTTT. It encodes CASKAGGPDTGELFF.

Only one count was recorded for this clone. In DNA form, the CDR3 reads TGTGCCACCAGCAGAGATGGCCGGCAGGACACTGAAGCTTTCTTT. As protein: CATSRDGRQDTEAFF. The chain couples TRBV15 to TRBJ1-1; D remains unclear. Germline assignment: CDR1 LNHNV and CDR2 YYDKDF (reference sequence). This CDR3 has 15 amino acids. V was trimmed by 0 bases and J by 3 bases, leaving 11 bases between them.

The chain links TRBV15 to TRBJ2-5; 10 positions match TRBD2. CDR3 length equals 18 residues. The junction had 12 bases not matched to a gene; V was cut back by 0 bases and J by 5 bases. Germline CDR1 is LNHNV and CDR2 is YYDKDF (reference sequence). The DNA for the CDR3 is TGTGCCACCAGCAGAGATTCCCAAGCGGGGGGGCCTTGGGAGACCCAGTACTTC. As protein: CATSRDSQAGGPWETQYF.

This clone was detected once. The J gene is TRBJ2-1, the V gene TRBV5-4, with 10 bases aligning to TRBD2. V lost 4 bases and J lost 6; bases outside the gene matches: 10. From germline, CDR1 is SGHNT and CDR2 YYREEE (reference sequence). The CDR3 runs 16 residues. The CDR3 reads CASSPEATSGLNEQFF. CDR3 in DNA: TGTGCCAGCAGCCCGGAGGCGACTAGCGGGCTCAATGAGCAGTTCTTC.

The rearrangement links TRBV5-1 to TRBJ2-3; weak D call: TRBD2 (6 bases). Germline V gene lookup returns CDR1 SGHRS and CDR2 YFSETQ. The V end was cut by 0 bases, the J end by 7 bases, with 18 bases between. This CDR3 is 16 amino acids long. The CDR3 DNA reads as TGCGCCAGCAGCTTGGGGACCGGGACTGCTTGGAATACGCAGTATTTT. It translates to CASSLGTGTAWNTQYF.

V and J are TRBV18 and TRBJ1-1; 10 positions agree with TRBD1. Germline V lookup: CDR1 KGHSH, CDR2 LQKENI. The CDR3 is 17 amino acids. With 6 bases clipped from V and 4 bases from J, the junction kept 14 bases outside the gene matches. The CDR3 loop is CASSPWDRGRKGTEAFF. The CDR3 DNA is TGTGCCAGCTCTCCTTGGGACAGGGGACGCAAGGGCACTGAAGCTTTCTTT.

This clone was detected only once. The chain couples TRBV5-5 to TRBJ1-1; D is possibly TRBD1 (6 bases). Deletions cut 4 bases from V and 7 bases from J, with 14 bases between. The CDR3 runs 13 residues. CDR1 is SGHKS and CDR2 is YYEKEE in the germline V gene (reference sequence). The CDR3, as DNA: TGTGCCAGCAGCCACCGGGGGGCCCTTGAAGCTTTCTTT. It specifies CASSHRGALEAFF.

The V call is TRBV9, the J call TRBJ1-6, with 8 bases fitting TRBD1. V gave up 4 bases and J gave up 9 bases; unmatched junction bases: 6. Germline lookup yields CDR1 SGDLS and CDR2 YYNGEE. The CDR3 runs to 14 residues. CDR3 region: CASSPGRGLSPLHF. Here the CDR3 DNA reads TGTGCCAGCAGCCCGGGCAGGGGGCTTTCACCCCTCCACTTT.

V is TRBV7-2 and J is TRBJ1-4, with 8 bases that match TRBD1. The length of the CDR3 is 14 residues. J was trimmed by 5 bases and V by 2 bases; bases with no gene match: 1. CDR1 SGHTA and CDR2 FQGNSA come from the germline V gene. The CDR3 region has the DNA TGTGCCAGCAGCTTAAGGACAGGGAATGAAAAACTGTTTTTT. Translation gives CASSLRTGNEKLFF.